A single T cell receptor (beta chain) is shown here with its context. The sample holds one count of this clone. No cognate antigen has been identified for it. No much larger clone exists at a distance of one base, and base qualities are not known. TCRbeta CDR3 regions were amplified from genomic DNA using the immunoSEQ Assay, a bias-controlled multiplex PCR. Per the source publication's procedure: Within the assay, amplification of reference gene primers was used to estimate how many nucleated cells each sample contained. To quantify the absolute abundance of each unique TCRbeta CDR3 rearrangement, sequence reads were collapsed and filtered. For each sample, productive Simpson clonality was calculated as the square root of Simpson's diversity index over productive rearrangements. Imported from immuneACCESS, the table was reduced by TCRdb to in-frame sequences with V and J called. These copies leave out some clones; in studies compared against another copy, an unresolved V gene accounts for under half, and the cause of the remainder is not known. Clone size and the V and J calls come from that table; the DNA yielded D and trimming. Across this sample there are roughly 150,000 clones, with around four fifths seen only once. The biggest ten clones account for roughly 8.8% of the sample.

The sample belongs to a study of blood T cell repertoires in COVID-19 (TCRdb year 2020). About the investigation overall: The collaborator samples originated in the United States, Italy and Spain and spanned the acute and convalescent phases of COVID-19. Nearly every sample came with metadata listing a de-identified subject ID, COVID-19 status, age in years and sex. Where available, HLA class I and class II types were taken from metadata supplied by the sample provider and were not determined by assay-based typing. The samples were drawn from two sources: the first 160 participants of the ongoing ImmuneRACE study, and fewer than 1,500 subjects contributed by 6 global collaborators. The material from the prospective study consisted of cDNA or gDNA derived from T cells, B-cell-depleted T cells, or PBMCs. Deeply sampled blood TCRbeta repertoires from subjects exposed to, actively infected with, or recovered from COVID-19 were included in the dataset. The repertoires were released in a freely available public database intended as a resource for research on the immune response to SARS-CoV-2.

The research as a whole found: The amount of clinical and demographic metadata varied by source and participant and was provided uncurated.

CDR1 and CDR2, per the germline V gene, are MGHRA and YSYEKL. Germline trimming: 5 bases from V, 4 bases from J; junction bases outside gene matches: 9. The CDR3 runs 16 amino acids, cysteine and phenylalanine included. The sequence is cut down to CDR3 DNA, 48 bases in frame from base 1. One collaborating source in Seattle enrolled patients during active infection and followed them longitudinally through the course of disease. Whole blood was collected in K2EDTA tubes by collaborating institutions according to the institutions' own protocols. For TCRbeta analysis, collaborators shipped samples in one of three forms: frozen whole blood, isolated PBMCs, or DNA extracted from either of those sample types.

This TCR derives from a woman aged 80 or older with COVID-19, enrolled during active disease. The chain uses TRBV4-1 and TRBJ2-1, and 9 junction bases match TRBD2. Sequencing used peripheral blood. The sequence in DNA is TGCGCCAGCAGCAAGGGACCAGCGGGAGGTTACAATGAGCAGTTCTTC. The encoded protein is CASSKGPAGGYNEQFF.